This T cell receptor beta chain was retrieved from a study of monozygotic twins with inflammatory bowel disease. Each UMI, carrying a 6-nucleotide sample barcode, came from template switching. The authors ran two nested PCRs of around 15 and 10 cycles on TCRalpha and TCRbeta cDNA. TCRdb reprocessed the 5' RACE reads, with one entry per CDR3 protein and no DNA. In total, the table holds 300,000 to 350,000 distinct CDR3 sequences. No sorting of T cells preceded isolation of total RNA from whole blood. CDR1 is LGHNA and CDR2 is YSLEER in the germline V gene. There are 17 residues in the CDR3. The TCR comes from a human donor with ulcerative colitis or Crohn's disease, or a healthy co-twin of an affected twin (not recorded which). The specimen was blood. The rearrangement uses TRBV4-3 and TRBJ2-1; as DNA is missing, the TRBD2 call by TCRdb cannot be tested. The CDR3 loop reads CASSPVRLAGGYNEQFF.